The 25 T cell receptor beta chains given below trace back to one sample, sequenced in a study of blood T cell repertoires in COVID-19. The protocol was immunoSEQ multiplex PCR, while the TCRdb copy is restricted to in-frame clones and leaves out a portion. The sample holds 100,000 to 150,000 clones, about 88% seen once. The sample comprised peripheral blood. The receptors were gathered from a woman aged 80 or over with acute or convalescent COVID-19.

The chain recombines TRBV19 with TRBJ2-3; D is undetermined. V lost 4 bases and J 7 bases, leaving 9 bases between the germline ends. The CDR3 is 12 residues long. In germline, CDR1 is LNHDA, CDR2 SQIVND (reference sequence). The CDR3 DNA reads TGTGCCAGTAGTAGTTCCCTCTATACGCAGTATTTT. Protein: CASSSSLYTQYF. Variable domain in full (rest from reference TRBV19 and TRBJ2-3): DGGITQSPKYLFRKEGQNVTLSCEQNLNHDAMYWYRQDPGQGLRLIYYSQIVNDFQKGDIAEGYSVSREKKESFPLTVTSAQKNPTAFYLCASSSSLYTQYFGPGTRLTVL.

The chain carries TRBV1 and TRBJ2-5; the table's D gene call, TRBD2, was not cross checked with the DNA. TRBV1 is a listed pseudogene. CDR3 length: 17 amino acids. The CDR3 here is CTRSQESSGGGWETQYF. The DNA for the CDR3 is TGCACCCGCAGCCAAGAATCTAGCGGGGGGGGATGGGAGACCCAGTACTTC.

V is TRBV4-3 and J is TRBJ1-2; unclear D gene. This CDR3 is built from 15 residues. Trimming removed 0 bases from V and 4 bases from J, with 12 bases in between. Germline CDR1 and CDR2: LGHNA and YSLEER. CDR3 nucleotide sequence: TGCGCCAGCAGCCAAGATCACCCGGCTAGCTATGGCTACACCTTC. Translation: CASSQDHPASYGYTF.

DNA of the CDR3: TGTGCCAGCAGCCAAGGGGCCAACTACAATGAGCAGTTCTTC. Translating gives CASSQGANYNEQFF. This rearrangement joins TRBV3-1 (or the pseudogene TRBV3-2) to TRBJ2-1; no clear D gene. CDR3 length: 14 residues. Per germline, CDR1 LGHDT and CDR2 YNNKEL (reference sequence). The V and J ends lost 1 base and 3 bases respectively, with 7 bases between them.

The rearrangement joins TRBV11-2 to TRBJ2-2; no clear D gene. CDR1 and CDR2 from the germline V gene are SGHAT and FQNNGV. This CDR3 is 14 amino acids long. V was shortened by 2 bases and J by 6 bases, with 10 bases between the two germline ends. CDR3 in DNA: TGTGCCAGCAGCTTAACAACCTTTGCCGGGGAGCTGTTTTTT. Translation gives CASSLTTFAGELFF.

The rearrangement uses TRBV2 and TRBJ1-5; TRBD1 aligns across 9 bases. The CDR3 runs 14 residues. J gave up 5 bases and V 4 bases, and 3 bases lay outside the gene matches. Germline V CDR1 and CDR2: SNHLY, FYNNEI. The CDR3 bases are TGTGCCAGCAGTGTTGGGACAGGGTATCAGCCCCAGCATTTT. Translated: CASSVGTGYQPQHF.

The chain carries TRBV29-1 and TRBJ2-5; 7 positions match TRBD2. The CDR3 runs to 14 residues. Germline CDR1 is SQVTM and CDR2 is ANQGSEA. V shed 4 bases, J shed 2 bases, and the junction held 7 bases outside the gene matches. The DNA of the CDR3 is TGCAGCGTTGTAGGACCGGGGGGACAAGAGACCCAGTACTTC. It translates to CSVVGPGGQETQYF.

In this sample, this clone turned up a few times. The V call is TRBV15, the J call TRBJ1-2; 9 nucleotides match TRBD1. The CDR3 has 16 amino acids. The germline CDR1 and CDR2 sequences are LNHNV and YYDKDF (reference sequence). J was trimmed by 5 bases and V by 2 bases; bases with no gene match: 9. CDR3 protein: CATSRPGQGIKYGYTF. The DNA of the CDR3 is TGTGCCACCAGCAGACCTGGACAGGGGATTAAGTATGGCTACACCTTC. The full variable domain, in which reference TRBV15 and TRBJ1-2 provide the parts outside the CDR3, is DAMVIQNPRYQVTQFGKPVTLSCSQTLNHNVMYWYQQKSSQAPKLLFHYYDKDFNNEADTPDNFQSRRPNTSFCFLDIRSPGLGDTAMYLCATSRPGQGIKYGYTFGSGTRLTVV.

The rearrangement uses TRBV5-5 and TRBJ1-2, with 8 bases fitting TRBD1. CDR1 SGHKS and CDR2 YYEKEE come from the germline V gene (reference sequence). V shed 0 bases and J 7 bases; nucleotides not matched to a gene: 5. CDR3 length equals 14 residues. The CDR3 bases are TGTGCCAGCAGCTTGGAAAGACAGGGGTCTGGCTACACCTTC. This translates into CASSLERQGSGYTF.

This clone was observed once. CDR3 protein: CASSYSGGGASNQPQHF. In nucleotides, the CDR3 is TGTGCCAGCAGTTACTCAGGAGGGGGCGCGAGCAATCAGCCCCAGCATTTT. This chain links TRBV6-2 or TRBV6-3 with TRBJ1-5; 7 bases align to TRBD1. CDR3 length equals 17 residues. J lost 1 base, V lost 0 bases, and 6 bases had no gene match. Germline-derived CDR1 and CDR2 are MNHEY and SVGEGT.

The chain has TRBV9 and TRBJ2-1, with 15 bases lining up with TRBD2. CDR1 SGDLS and CDR2 YYNGEE come from the germline V gene. The trim removed 0 bases at V and 7 bases at J, leaving 2 bases unmatched. CDR3 length equals 16 residues. CDR3: CASSVGTSGGANEQFF. The CDR3 DNA sequence: TGTGCCAGCAGCGTAGGGACTAGCGGGGGGGCAAATGAGCAGTTCTTC.

This clone was recorded a few times. This chain links TRBV5-1 with TRBJ2-7; no definite D call. Per germline, CDR1 SGHRS and CDR2 YFSETQ. The CDR3 is 15 residues long. Trimming stripped 2 bases from V and 0 bases from J, with 12 bases between. CDR3 sequence: CASSFVRSSSYEQYF. Written as DNA, the CDR3 is TGCGCCAGCAGCTTCGTCAGGTCGAGCTCCTACGAGCAGTACTTC. The full variable domain, with the rest looked up from reference TRBV5-1 and TRBJ2-7, is KAGVTQTPRYLIKTRGQQVTLSCSPISGHRSVSWYQQTPGQGLQFLFEYFSETQRNKGNFPGRFSGRQFSNSRSEMNVSTLELGDSALYLCASSFVRSSSYEQYFGPGTRLTVT.

The chain recombines TRBV4-3 with TRBJ2-1; 8 bases align to TRBD2. The trim removed 5 bases at V and 8 bases at J, leaving 5 bases unmatched. The germline CDR1 and CDR2 sequences are LGHNA and YSLEER. This CDR3 is 13 amino acids long. DNA for the CDR3: TGCGCCAGCAGCGCTGGACTAGCTCATGAGCAGTTCTTC. Translated: CASSAGLAHEQFF.

The chain is built from TRBV5-1 and TRBJ2-7; TRBD1 matches at 9 bases. CDR3 length equals 13 residues. V dropped 6 bases and J dropped 4; count of bases not matched to a gene: 5. Looked up from germline, CDR1 is SGHRS and CDR2 is YFSETQ. In nucleotides, the CDR3 is TGCGCCAGCAAAGGACAGGGGTTGTACGAGCAGTACTTC. Translated, it gives CASKGQGLYEQYF.

This clone was observed once. This sequence joins TRBV5-1 and TRBJ1-1; tentative D call: TRBD1 (6 bases). This CDR3 comprises 14 residues. V lost 5 bases and J 4 bases, leaving 15 bases between the germline ends. Germline CDR1 is SGHRS and CDR2 is YFSETQ. The CDR3 DNA sequence: TGCGCCAGCAGTTCTTTAATCAGGGGCACTGAAGCTTTCTTT. It encodes CASSSLIRGTEAFF.

The V gene is TRBV2, the J gene TRBJ2-7, with D hard to call. The length of the CDR3 is 14 residues. Germline V gene data show CDR1 as SNHLY and CDR2 as FYNNEI. The V gene lost 4 bases and the J gene lost 2 bases, with 12 bases spanning the gap. The chain's CDR3 is CASSVERRPYEQYF. CDR3 bases: TGTGCCAGCAGTGTGGAGCGACGACCCTACGAGCAGTACTTC. The full variable domain, in which reference TRBV2 and TRBJ2-7 provide the parts outside the CDR3, is EPEVTQTPSHQVTQMGQEVILRCVPISNHLYFYWYRQILGQKVEFLVSFYNNEISEKSEIFDDQFSVERPDGSNFTLKIRSTKLEDSAMYFCASSVERRPYEQYFGPGTRLTVT.

In DNA, the CDR3 is TGTGCCAGCAGTTTATTGGGTTCTGCGGCCCGGGATACGCAGTATTTT. Its protein is CASSLLGSAARDTQYF. This chain connects TRBV27 to TRBJ2-3; D uncertain. The V gene lost 1 base and the J gene lost 6 bases, with 17 bases spanning the gap. The CDR3 runs to 16 residues. CDR1 is MNHEY, CDR2 SMNVEV, per germline (reference sequence).

This chain uses TRBV4-1 with TRBJ2-2; D call uncertain. V was pared by 6 bases and J by 2 bases, with 13 bases between. This CDR3 region has 15 residues. Germline lookup yields CDR1 MGHRA and CDR2 YSYEKL. CDR3 nucleotide sequence: TGCGCCAGCAGGGCTGCACAAACCAACACCGGGGAGCTGTTTTTT. It translates to CASRAAQTNTGELFF.

This clone was detected only a few times. The V gene is TRBV9, the J gene TRBJ1-6, with a tentative D call TRBD1 (5 bases). Germline values: CDR1 SGDLS, CDR2 YYNGEE. V was cut by 3 bases and J by 7 bases, with 17 bases left in between. CDR3 size: 16 residues. The CDR3, as DNA: TGTGCCAGCAGCGCCGGAGCCGACAGCCGAAATTCACCCCTCCACTTT. Protein: CASSAGADSRNSPLHF.

The CDR3 loop is CASSVQGGNTGELFF. CDR3 in DNA: TGTGCCAGCAGCGTACAGGGGGGGAACACCGGGGAGCTGTTTTTT. J is TRBJ2-2 and V is TRBV9; weak D call: TRBD1 (7 bases). The ends were cut back, 1 base at V and 1 base at J, with 8 bases in the middle. Germline assignment: CDR1 SGDLS and CDR2 YYNGEE. The CDR3 consists of 15 residues.

The chain recombines TRBV2 with TRBJ1-2; no definite D call. Trimming stripped 2 bases from V and 2 bases from J, with 15 bases between. Germline CDR1 and CDR2: SNHLY and FYNNEI. The length of the CDR3 is 16 residues. DNA for the CDR3: TGTGCCAGCAGTGAACGGGGTGGACGAAACAACTATGGCTACACCTTC. This codes for CASSERGGRNNYGYTF.

The gene calls are TRBV5-1 and TRBJ1-2; possibly TRBD1 for D (6 bases). The V and J ends lost 5 bases and 5 bases respectively, with 10 bases between them. Germline-derived CDR1 and CDR2 are SGHRS and YFSETQ. This CDR3 comprises 12 residues. The CDR3 DNA reads as TGCGCCAGCAGTCAGGGGACATATGGCTACACCTTC. Protein sequence: CASSQGTYGYTF.

V usage is TRBV10-1 and J usage is TRBJ2-5; TRBD1 matches at 7 bases. Germline-derived CDR1 and CDR2 are WNHNN and SYGVQD (reference sequence). This CDR3 is 15 amino acids long. V was pared by 2 bases and J by 2 bases, with 5 bases of the junction left unmatched. CDR3 bases: TGCGCCAGCAGTGAGATCGGCAGGGGGCAAGAGACCCAGTACTTC. Translated: CASSEIGRGQETQYF.

The table lists this clone with a few counts. This rearrangement joins TRBV19 to TRBJ1-2; D unresolved. V was shortened by 1 base and J by 2 bases, with 8 bases between the two germline ends. This CDR3 is built from 14 residues. CDR1 and CDR2 (germline): LNHDA, SQIVND (reference sequence). The CDR3 DNA sequence: TGTGCCAGTAGTATAGCCCCGGGAAACTATGGCTACACCTTC. Amino acid sequence: CASSIAPGNYGYTF. Looking up the rest from reference TRBV19 and TRBJ1-2 gives the full variable domain: DGGITQSPKYLFRKEGQNVTLSCEQNLNHDAMYWYRQDPGQGLRLIYYSQIVNDFQKGDIAEGYSVSREKKESFPLTVTSAQKNPTAFYLCASSIAPGNYGYTFGSGTRLTVV.

The rearrangement joins TRBV6-6 to TRBJ1-1, with D maybe TRBD1 (6 bases). With 6 bases removed from V and 2 bases from J, the gap between germline ends came to 13 bases. The CDR3 has 14 amino acids. CDR1 and CDR2 (germline): MNHNY, SVGAGI (reference sequence). The CDR3 DNA follows: TGTGCCAGCAGCTACCTAGGGGGAAACACTGAAGCTTTCTTT. Amino acid sequence: CASSYLGGNTEAFF.